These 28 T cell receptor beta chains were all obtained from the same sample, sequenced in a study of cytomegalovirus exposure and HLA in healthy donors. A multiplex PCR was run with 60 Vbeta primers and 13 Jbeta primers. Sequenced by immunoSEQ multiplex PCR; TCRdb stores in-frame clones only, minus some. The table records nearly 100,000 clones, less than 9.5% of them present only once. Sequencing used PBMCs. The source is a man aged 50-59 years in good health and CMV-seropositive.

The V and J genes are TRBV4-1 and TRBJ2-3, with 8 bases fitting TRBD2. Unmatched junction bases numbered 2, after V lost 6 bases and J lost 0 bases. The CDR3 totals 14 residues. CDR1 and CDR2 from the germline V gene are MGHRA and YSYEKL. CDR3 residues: CASRLAESTDTQYF. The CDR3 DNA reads TGCGCCAGCAGACTAGCGGAAAGCACAGATACGCAGTATTTT.

CDR3 residues: CASSRDRDSYEQYF. CDR3 coding DNA: TGTGCCAGTAGTAGGGACAGGGATTCCTACGAGCAGTACTTC. The chain is built from TRBV19 and TRBJ2-7; 9 nucleotides match TRBD1. This CDR3 is built from 14 residues. Germline values: CDR1 LNHDA, CDR2 SQIVND (reference sequence). The V gene end was trimmed by 4 bases and the J gene end by 1 base; junction bases not matched to a gene: 2.

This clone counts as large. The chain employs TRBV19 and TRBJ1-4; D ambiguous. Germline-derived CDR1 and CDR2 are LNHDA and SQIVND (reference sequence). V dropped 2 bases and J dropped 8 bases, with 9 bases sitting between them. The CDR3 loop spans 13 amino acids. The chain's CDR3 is CASSINSGEKLFF. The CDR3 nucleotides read TGTGCCAGTAGTATAAATTCAGGCGAAAAACTGTTTTTT.

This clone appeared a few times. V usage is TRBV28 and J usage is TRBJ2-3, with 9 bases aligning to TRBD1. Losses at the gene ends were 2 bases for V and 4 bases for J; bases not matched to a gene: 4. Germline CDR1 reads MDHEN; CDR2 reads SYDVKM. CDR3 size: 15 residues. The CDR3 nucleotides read TGTGCCAGCAGTTTACGGGGGACAGGGTCAGATACGCAGTATTTT. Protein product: CASSLRGTGSDTQYF.

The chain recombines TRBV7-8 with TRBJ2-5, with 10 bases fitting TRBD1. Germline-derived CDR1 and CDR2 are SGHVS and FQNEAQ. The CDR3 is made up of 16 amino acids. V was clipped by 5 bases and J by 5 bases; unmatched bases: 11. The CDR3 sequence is CASSIRQGASGETQYF. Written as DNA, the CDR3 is TGTGCCAGCAGCATTCGACAGGGGGCATCGGGGGAGACCCAGTACTTC.

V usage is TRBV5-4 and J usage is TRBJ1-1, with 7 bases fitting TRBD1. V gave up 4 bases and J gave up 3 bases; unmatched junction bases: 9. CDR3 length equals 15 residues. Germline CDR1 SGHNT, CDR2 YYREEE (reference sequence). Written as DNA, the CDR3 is TGTGCCAGCAGCAGCGACAGGGTATTGTACACTGAAGCTTTCTTT. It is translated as CASSSDRVLYTEAFF.

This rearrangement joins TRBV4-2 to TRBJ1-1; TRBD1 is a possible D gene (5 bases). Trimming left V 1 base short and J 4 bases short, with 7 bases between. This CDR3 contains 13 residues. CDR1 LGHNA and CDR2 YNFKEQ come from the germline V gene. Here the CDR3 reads CASSQGRVTEAFF. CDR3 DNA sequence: TGTGCCAGCAGCCAAGGCAGGGTCACTGAAGCTTTCTTT.

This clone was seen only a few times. CDR3 residues: CASSLNSGRLDGEQYF. The DNA of the CDR3 is TGTGCCAGCAGCTTGAATAGCGGGAGATTAGACGGGGAGCAGTACTTC. J is TRBJ2-7 and V is TRBV11-2, with 9 bases matching TRBD2. Trimming at V came to 3 bases and at J to 7 bases, leaving 13 bases not matched to a gene. CDR1 is SGHAT and CDR2 is FQNNGV in the germline V gene. This CDR3 is 16 amino acids long.

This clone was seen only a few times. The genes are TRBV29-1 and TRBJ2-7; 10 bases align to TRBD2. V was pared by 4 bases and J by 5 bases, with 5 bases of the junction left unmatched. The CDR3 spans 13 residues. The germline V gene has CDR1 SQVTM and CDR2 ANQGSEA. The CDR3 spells CSVASGSQDEQYF. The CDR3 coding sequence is TGCAGCGTTGCTAGCGGGAGTCAGGACGAGCAGTACTTC.

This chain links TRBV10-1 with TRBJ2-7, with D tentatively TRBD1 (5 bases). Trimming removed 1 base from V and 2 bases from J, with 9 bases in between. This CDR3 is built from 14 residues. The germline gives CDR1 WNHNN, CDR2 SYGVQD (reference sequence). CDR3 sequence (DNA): TGCGCCAGCAGTGAGTTTGACAGTACCTACGAGCAGTACTTC. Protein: CASSEFDSTYEQYF.

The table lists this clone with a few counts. The CDR3 loop is CASIFGGGGYTF. In DNA form, the CDR3 reads TGTGCCAGCATCTTCGGGGGAGGTGGCTACACCTTC. The chain joins TRBV6-6 to TRBJ1-2, with a weak D call TRBD1 (5 bases). CDR1 is MNHNY and CDR2 is SVGAGI in the germline V gene (reference sequence). V gave up 7 bases and J gave up 7 bases, with 13 bases separating them. The length of the CDR3 is 12 residues.

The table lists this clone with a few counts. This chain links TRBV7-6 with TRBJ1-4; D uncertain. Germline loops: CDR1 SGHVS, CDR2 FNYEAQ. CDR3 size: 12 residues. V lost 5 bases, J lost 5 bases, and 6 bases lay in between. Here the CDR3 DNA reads TGTGCCAGCAGCCTCAGGAATGAAAAACTGTTTTTT. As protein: CASSLRNEKLFF.

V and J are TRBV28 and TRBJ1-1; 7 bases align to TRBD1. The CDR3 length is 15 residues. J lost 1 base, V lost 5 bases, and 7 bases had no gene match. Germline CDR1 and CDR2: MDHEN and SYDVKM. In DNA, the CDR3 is TGTGCCAGCAGTCCGCAGGGGGTCTGGAACACTGAAGCTTTCTTT. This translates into CASSPQGVWNTEAFF. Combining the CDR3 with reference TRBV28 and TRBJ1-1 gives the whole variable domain DVKVTQSSRYLVKRTGEKVFLECVQDMDHENMFWYRQDPGLGLRLIYFSYDVKMKEKGDIPEGYSVSREKKERFSLILESASTNQTSMYLCASSPQGVWNTEAFFGQGTRLTVV.

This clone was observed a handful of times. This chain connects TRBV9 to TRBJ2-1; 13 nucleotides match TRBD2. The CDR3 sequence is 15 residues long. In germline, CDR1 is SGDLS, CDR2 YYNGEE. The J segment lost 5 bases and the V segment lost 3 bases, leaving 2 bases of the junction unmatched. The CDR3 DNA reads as TGTGCCAGCAGCGCGGGACTAGCGGGGAACAATGAGCAGTTCTTC. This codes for CASSAGLAGNNEQFF.

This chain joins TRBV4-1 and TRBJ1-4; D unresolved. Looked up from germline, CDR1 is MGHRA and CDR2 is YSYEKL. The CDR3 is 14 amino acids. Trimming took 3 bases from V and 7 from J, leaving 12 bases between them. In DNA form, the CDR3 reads TGCGCCAGCAGCCAGTCCGGGTCCGTTGAAAAACTGTTTTTT. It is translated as CASSQSGSVEKLFF.

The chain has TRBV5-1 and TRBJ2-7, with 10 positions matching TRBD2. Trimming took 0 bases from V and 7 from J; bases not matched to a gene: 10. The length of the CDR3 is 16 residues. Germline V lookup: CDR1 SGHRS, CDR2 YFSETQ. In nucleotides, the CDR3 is TGCGCCAGCAGCTTGGTGGCTAGCGGGAGCCGGGAGGAGCAGTACTTC. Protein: CASSLVASGSREEQYF. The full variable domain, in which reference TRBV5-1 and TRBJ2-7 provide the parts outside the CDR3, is KAGVTQTPRYLIKTRGQQVTLSCSPISGHRSVSWYQQTPGQGLQFLFEYFSETQRNKGNFPGRFSGRQFSNSRSEMNVSTLELGDSALYLCASSLVASGSREEQYFGPGTRLTVT.

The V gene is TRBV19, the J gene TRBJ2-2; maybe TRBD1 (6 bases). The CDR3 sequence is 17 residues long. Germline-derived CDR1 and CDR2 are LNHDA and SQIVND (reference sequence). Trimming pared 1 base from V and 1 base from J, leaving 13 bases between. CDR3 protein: CASSIASGTLNTGELFF. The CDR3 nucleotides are TGTGCCAGTAGTATAGCATCCGGGACACTGAACACCGGGGAGCTGTTTTTT.

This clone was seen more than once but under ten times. The CDR3 bases are TGTGCCAGTAGTCCCCGGGCCGGGAGTGAGCAGTTCTTC. This gives the protein CASSPRAGSEQFF. J is TRBJ2-1 and V is TRBV19, with TRBD2 as a possible D gene (6 bases). The CDR3 consists of 13 residues. Between the trimmed V and J ends, which lost 5 bases and 9 bases, there was a span of 14 bases. In germline, CDR1 is LNHDA, CDR2 SQIVND (reference sequence).

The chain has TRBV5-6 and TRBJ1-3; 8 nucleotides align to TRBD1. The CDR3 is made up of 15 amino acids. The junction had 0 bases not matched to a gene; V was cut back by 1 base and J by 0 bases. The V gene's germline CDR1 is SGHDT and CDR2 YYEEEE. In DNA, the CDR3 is TGTGCCAGCAGCTTGACAGGGGGCTCTGGAAACACCATATATTTT. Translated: CASSLTGGSGNTIYF.

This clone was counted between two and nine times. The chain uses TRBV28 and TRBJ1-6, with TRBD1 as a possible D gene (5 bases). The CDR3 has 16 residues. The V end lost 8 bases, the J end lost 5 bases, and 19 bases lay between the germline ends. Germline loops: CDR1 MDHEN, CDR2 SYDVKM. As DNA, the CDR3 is TGTGCCAGCGGGGGGAGTGAGGTGGGGAATAATTCACCCCTCCACTTT. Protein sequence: CASGGSEVGNNSPLHF.

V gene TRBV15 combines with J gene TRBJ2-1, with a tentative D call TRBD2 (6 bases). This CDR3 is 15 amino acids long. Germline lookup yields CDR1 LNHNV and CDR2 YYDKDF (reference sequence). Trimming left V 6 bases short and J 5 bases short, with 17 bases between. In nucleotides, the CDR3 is TGTGCCACCAGGTTTGGTATAGCGGAAAACAATGAGCAGTTCTTC. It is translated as CATRFGIAENNEQFF.

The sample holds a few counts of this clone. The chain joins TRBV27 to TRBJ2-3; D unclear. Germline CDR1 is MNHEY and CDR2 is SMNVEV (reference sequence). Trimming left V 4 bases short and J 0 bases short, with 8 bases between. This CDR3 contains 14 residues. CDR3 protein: CASSSQASTDTQYF. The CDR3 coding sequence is TGTGCCAGCAGTTCCCAGGCTAGCACAGATACGCAGTATTTT.

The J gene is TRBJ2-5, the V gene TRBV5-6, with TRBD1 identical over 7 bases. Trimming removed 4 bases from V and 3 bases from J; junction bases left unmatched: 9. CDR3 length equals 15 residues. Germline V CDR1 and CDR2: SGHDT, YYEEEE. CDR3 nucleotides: TGTGCCAGCAGCCAGATGGGACAGCCTGAAGAGACCCAGTACTTC. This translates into CASSQMGQPEETQYF.

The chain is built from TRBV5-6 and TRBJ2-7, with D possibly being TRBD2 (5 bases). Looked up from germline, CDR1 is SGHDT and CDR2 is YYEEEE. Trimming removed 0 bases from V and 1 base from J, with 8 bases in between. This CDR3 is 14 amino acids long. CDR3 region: CASSLVASSYEQYF. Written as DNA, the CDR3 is TGTGCCAGCAGCTTGGTAGCGTCTTCCTACGAGCAGTACTTC.

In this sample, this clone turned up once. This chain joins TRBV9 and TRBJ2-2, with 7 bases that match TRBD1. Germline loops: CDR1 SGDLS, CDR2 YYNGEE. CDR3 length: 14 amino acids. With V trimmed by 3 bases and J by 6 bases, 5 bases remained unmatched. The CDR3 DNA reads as TGTGCCAGCAGCGCGACAGGGATGCCCGGGGAGCTGTTTTTT. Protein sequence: CASSATGMPGELFF. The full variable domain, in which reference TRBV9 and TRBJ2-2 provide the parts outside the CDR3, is DSGVTQTPKHLITATGQRVTLRCSPRSGDLSVYWYQQSLDQGLQFLIQYYNGEERAKGNILERFSAQQFPDLHSELNLSSLELGDSALYFCASSATGMPGELFFGEGSRLTVL.

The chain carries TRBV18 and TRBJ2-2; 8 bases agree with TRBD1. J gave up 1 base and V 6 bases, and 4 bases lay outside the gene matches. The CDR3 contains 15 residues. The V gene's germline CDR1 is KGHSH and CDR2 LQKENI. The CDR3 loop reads CASSSGTGNTGELFF. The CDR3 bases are TGTGCCAGCTCCTCCGGGACAGGGAACACCGGGGAGCTGTTTTTT.

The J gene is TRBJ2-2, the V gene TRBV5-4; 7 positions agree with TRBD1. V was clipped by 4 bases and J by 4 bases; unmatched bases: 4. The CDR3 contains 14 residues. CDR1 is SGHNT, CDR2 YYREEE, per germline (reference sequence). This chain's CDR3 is CASSPDRVTGELFF. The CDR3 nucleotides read TGTGCCAGCAGCCCCGACAGGGTCACCGGGGAGCTGTTTTTT. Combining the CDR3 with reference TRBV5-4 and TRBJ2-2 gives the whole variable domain ETGVTQSPTHLIKTRGQQVTLRCSSQSGHNTVSWYQQALGQGPQFIFQYYREEENGRGNFPPRFSGLQFPNYSSELNVNALELDDSALYLCASSPDRVTGELFFGEGSRLTVL.

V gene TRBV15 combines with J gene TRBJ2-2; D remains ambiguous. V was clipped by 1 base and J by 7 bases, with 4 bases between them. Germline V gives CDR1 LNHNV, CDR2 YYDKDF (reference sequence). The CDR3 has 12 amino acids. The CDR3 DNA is TGTGCCACCAGCAGAGGTATCGGGGAGCTGTTTTTT. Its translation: CATSRGIGELFF.